The clone carrying this TCR beta chain was picked up a small number of times. The target antigen is unknown. These data are taken from a study of cytomegalovirus exposure and HLA in healthy donors. Study observations and caveats: Later analysis showed TCR association rates varying by HLA locus, highest for DRB1 and lowest for HLA-C.

PCR primers comprised 60 Vbeta and 13 Jbeta primers. Assay used: immunoSEQ multiplex PCR; TCRdb lists only in-frame clones, some missing. Here the sample spans 160,000 or so clones, approximately 75% being singletons. V lost 1 base and J 4 bases, leaving 8 bases between the germline ends. The CDR3 covers 14 residues. Germline values: CDR1 MNHEY, CDR2 SMNVEV (reference sequence). Sequenced material: PBMCs. The sequence derives from a man aged 30-40 years in good health and CMV-seropositive. The chain uses TRBV27 and TRBJ1-5; D may be TRBD1 (5 bases). The CDR3 coding sequence is TGTGCCAGCAGTTTATTTGGGGGGAATCAGCCCCAGCATTTT. Its protein product is CASSLFGGNQPQHF.